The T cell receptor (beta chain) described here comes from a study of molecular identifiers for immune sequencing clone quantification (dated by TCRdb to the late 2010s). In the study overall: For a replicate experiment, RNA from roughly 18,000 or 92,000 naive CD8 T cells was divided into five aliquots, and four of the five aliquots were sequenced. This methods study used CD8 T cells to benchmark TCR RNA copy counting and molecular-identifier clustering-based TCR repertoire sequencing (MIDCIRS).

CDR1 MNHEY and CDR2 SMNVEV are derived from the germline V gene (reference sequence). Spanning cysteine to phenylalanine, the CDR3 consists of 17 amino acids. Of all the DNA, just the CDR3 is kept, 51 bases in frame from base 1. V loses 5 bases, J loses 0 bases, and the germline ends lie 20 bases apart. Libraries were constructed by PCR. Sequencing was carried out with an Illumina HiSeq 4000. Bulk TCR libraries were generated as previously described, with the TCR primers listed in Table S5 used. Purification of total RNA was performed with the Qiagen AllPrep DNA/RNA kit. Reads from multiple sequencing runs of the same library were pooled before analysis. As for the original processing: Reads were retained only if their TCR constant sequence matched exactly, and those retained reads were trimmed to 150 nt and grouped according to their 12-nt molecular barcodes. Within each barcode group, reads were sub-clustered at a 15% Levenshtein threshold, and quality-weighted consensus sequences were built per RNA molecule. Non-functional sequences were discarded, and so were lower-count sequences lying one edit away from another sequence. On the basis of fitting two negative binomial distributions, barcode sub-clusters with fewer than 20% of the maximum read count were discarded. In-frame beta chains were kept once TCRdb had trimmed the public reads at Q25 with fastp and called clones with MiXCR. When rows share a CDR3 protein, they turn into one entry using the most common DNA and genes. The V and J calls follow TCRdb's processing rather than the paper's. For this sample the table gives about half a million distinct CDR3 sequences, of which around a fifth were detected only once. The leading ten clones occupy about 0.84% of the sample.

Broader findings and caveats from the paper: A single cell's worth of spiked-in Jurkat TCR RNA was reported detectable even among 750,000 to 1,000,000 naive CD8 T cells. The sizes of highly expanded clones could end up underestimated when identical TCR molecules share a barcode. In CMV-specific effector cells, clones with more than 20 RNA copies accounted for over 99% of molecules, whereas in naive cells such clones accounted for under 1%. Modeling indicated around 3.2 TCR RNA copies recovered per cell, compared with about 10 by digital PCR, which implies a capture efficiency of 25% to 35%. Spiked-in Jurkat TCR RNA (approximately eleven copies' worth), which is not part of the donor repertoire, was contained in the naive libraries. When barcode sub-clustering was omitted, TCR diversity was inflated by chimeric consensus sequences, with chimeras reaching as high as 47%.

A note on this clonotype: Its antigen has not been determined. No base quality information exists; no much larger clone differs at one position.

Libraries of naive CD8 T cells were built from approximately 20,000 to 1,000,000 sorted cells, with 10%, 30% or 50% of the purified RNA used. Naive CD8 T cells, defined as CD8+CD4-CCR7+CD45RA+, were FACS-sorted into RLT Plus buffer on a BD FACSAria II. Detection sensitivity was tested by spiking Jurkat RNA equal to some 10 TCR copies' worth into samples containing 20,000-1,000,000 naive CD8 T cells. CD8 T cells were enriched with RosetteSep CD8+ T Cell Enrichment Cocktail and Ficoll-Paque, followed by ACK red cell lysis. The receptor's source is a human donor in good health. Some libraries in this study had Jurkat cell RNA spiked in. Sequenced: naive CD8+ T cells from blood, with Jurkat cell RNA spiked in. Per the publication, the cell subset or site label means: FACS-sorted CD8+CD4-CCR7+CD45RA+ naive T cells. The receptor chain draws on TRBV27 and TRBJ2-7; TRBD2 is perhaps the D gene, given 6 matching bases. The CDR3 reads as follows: CASSPLGEERSSYEQYF. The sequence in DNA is TGTGCCAGCAGTCCCTTAGGGGAGGAGCGGAGCTCCTACGAGCAGTACTTC.